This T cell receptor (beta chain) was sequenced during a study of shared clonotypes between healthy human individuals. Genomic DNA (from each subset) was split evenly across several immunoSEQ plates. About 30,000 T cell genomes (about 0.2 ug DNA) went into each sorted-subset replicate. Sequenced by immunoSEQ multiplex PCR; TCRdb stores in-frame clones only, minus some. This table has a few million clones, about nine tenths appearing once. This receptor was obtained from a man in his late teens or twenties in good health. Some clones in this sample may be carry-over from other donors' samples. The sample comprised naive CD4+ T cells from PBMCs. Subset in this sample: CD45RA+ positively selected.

The CDR3: CASSTLAGRETQYF. The CDR3 DNA reads TGTGCCAGCAGCACTTTAGCGGGAAGAGAGACCCAGTACTTC. This rearrangement joins TRBV6-5 to TRBJ2-5, with 8 bases lining up with TRBD2. V trimming: 6 bases; J trimming: 4 bases; junction bases outside the gene matches: 7. The germline V gene has CDR1 MNHEY and CDR2 SVGAGI. This CDR3 contains 14 residues.